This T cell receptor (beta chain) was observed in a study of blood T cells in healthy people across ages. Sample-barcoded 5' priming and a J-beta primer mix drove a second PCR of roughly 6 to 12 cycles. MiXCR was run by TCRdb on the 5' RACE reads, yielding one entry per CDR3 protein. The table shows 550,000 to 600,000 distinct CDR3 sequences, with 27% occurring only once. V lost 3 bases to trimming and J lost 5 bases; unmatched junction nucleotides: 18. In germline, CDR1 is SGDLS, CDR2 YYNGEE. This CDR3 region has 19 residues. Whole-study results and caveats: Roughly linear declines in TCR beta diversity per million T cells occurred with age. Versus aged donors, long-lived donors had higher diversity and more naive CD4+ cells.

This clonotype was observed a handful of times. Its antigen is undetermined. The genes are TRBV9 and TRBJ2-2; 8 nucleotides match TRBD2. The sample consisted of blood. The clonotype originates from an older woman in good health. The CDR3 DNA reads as TGTGCCAGCAGCGGGAACACCGGGACTAGAGGGGTAGATACCGGGGAGCTGTTTTTT. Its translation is CASSGNTGTRGVDTGELFF. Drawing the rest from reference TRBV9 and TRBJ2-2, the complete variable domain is DSGVTQTPKHLITATGQRVTLRCSPRSGDLSVYWYQQSLDQGLQFLIQYYNGEERAKGNILERFSAQQFPDLHSELNLSSLELGDSALYFCASSGNTGTRGVDTGELFFGEGSRLTVL.